The 27 T cell receptor beta chains listed next were all sequenced from one sample in a study of cytomegalovirus exposure and HLA in healthy donors. The PCR had 60 Vbeta and 13 Jbeta primers. Measured with immunoSEQ multiplex PCR; TCRdb has only the in-frame clones, and not every one. Of a few hundred thousand clones listed, about 74% are singletons. Sequenced sample: PBMCs. The receptors shown here come from a woman in her thirties in good health and CMV-seronegative.

Details on this clone: The same CDR3 also results from other DNA sequences found in this sample. CDR3 in amino acids: CASSLSGEETQYF. The DNA for the CDR3 is TGTGCCAGCAGTTTATCAGGGGAAGAGACCCAGTACTTC. J is TRBJ2-5 and V is TRBV27, with D possibly matching TRBD1 (5 bases). The V end was cut by 0 bases, the J end by 3 bases, with 5 bases between. Germline CDR1 reads MNHEY; CDR2 reads SMNVEV (reference sequence). CDR3 length: 13 residues.

This clone was seen a handful of times. This chain connects TRBV7-9 to TRBJ1-5, with D possibly TRBD1 on 5 matching bases. Germline values: CDR1 SEHNR, CDR2 FQNEAQ (reference sequence). Deletions cut 5 bases from V and 7 bases from J, with 15 bases between. The length of the CDR3 is 14 residues. The CDR3 sequence: CASSPSPGGQPQHF. The CDR3 bases are TGTGCCAGCAGCCCAAGCCCGGGGGGGCAGCCCCAGCATTTT.

About this clone itself: The sample carries other DNA sequences with the same CDR3. V usage is TRBV9 and J usage is TRBJ2-2, with 9 bases matching TRBD2. From germline, CDR1 is SGDLS and CDR2 YYNGEE. This CDR3 comprises 17 residues. V was clipped by 2 bases and J by 8 bases; unmatched bases: 13. CDR3 loop: CASSVLSWREGTGELFF. CDR3 in DNA: TGTGCCAGCAGCGTTTTGTCGTGGCGGGAGGGCACTGGGGAGCTGTTTTTT.

The gene calls are TRBV30 and TRBJ2-3; 8 positions agree with TRBD1. The CDR3 has 13 residues. Germline CDR1 reads GTSNPN; CDR2 reads SVGIG (reference sequence). Trimming took 5 bases from V and 13 from J; bases not matched to a gene: 14. The CDR3 sequence: CAWGGGGQGSEYF. DNA for the CDR3: TGTGCCTGGGGAGGAGGTGGACAGGGTTCGGAGTATTTT.

V and J are TRBV6-1 and TRBJ2-5; 7 bases match TRBD1. The germline V gene encodes CDR1 MNHNS and CDR2 SASEGT. CDR3 length: 14 amino acids. V lost 6 bases to trimming and J lost 1 base; unmatched junction nucleotides: 5. CDR3 DNA sequence: TGTGCCAGCAGACTTAGACAGGGCCAAGAGACCCAGTACTTC. Its protein is CASRLRQGQETQYF.

This clone occurred a few times. The chain recombines TRBV30 with TRBJ1-1; a possible D gene is TRBD1 (5 bases). Germline V lookup: CDR1 GTSNPN, CDR2 SVGIG (reference sequence). The CDR3 loop spans 14 amino acids. Trimming left V 0 bases short and J 3 bases short, with 11 bases between. Written as DNA, the CDR3 is TGTGCCTGGAGTGTATCTCAGGGTGACACTGAAGCTTTCTTT. It encodes CAWSVSQGDTEAFF.

The chain is built from TRBV25-1 and TRBJ1-2; D not resolved. The CDR3 is made up of 13 amino acids. Germline CDR1 and CDR2: MGHDK and SYGVNS. V shed 4 bases and J shed 0 bases, with 6 bases lying between them. The CDR3 loop reads CASSVTSNYGYTF. The DNA of the CDR3 is TGTGCCAGCAGTGTAACATCTAACTATGGCTACACCTTC.

The gene calls are TRBV19 and TRBJ1-1, with TRBD1 as a possible D gene (6 bases). This CDR3 spans 17 amino acids. Germline V lookup: CDR1 LNHDA, CDR2 SQIVND (reference sequence). The V and J ends lost 6 bases and 0 bases respectively, with 20 bases between them. The CDR3 reads CASSPRGRGGMNTEAFF. CDR3 sequence (DNA): TGTGCCAGTAGCCCAAGGGGCAGGGGAGGGATGAACACTGAAGCTTTCTTT.

This chain uses TRBV23-1 with TRBJ2-7; TRBD2 matches 7 bases. TRBV23-1 is reported as an ORF; its role is uncertain. The V and J ends lost 2 bases and 5 bases, in that order; junction bases with no gene match: 15. The CDR3 sequence is 17 residues long. CDR3 coding DNA: TGCGCCAGCAGTCAAACCCCCCCGAGGGAGGGGAACCACGAGCAGTACTTC. Translating gives CASSQTPPREGNHEQYF.

There are a few counts of this clone. The gene calls are TRBV10-3 and TRBJ1-1; no clear D gene. This CDR3 spans 13 amino acids. Germline V gene lookup returns CDR1 ENHRY and CDR2 SYGVKD. The V and J ends lost 6 bases and 0 bases respectively, with 8 bases between them. The chain's CDR3 is CAIRELMNTEAFF. Written as DNA, the CDR3 is TGTGCCATCAGGGAGCTTATGAACACTGAAGCTTTCTTT.

This clone was picked up a small number of times. The chain couples TRBV6-5 to TRBJ1-3; TRBD1 might be the D (6 bases). CDR3 size: 15 residues. Trimming stripped 5 bases from V and 0 bases from J, with 11 bases between. Germline CDR1 is MNHEY and CDR2 is SVGAGI. The CDR3 region has the DNA TGTGCCAGCAGTCCCACAGGGATCTCTGGAAACACCATATATTTT. Protein sequence: CASSPTGISGNTIYF.

This clone was observed once. The V and J genes are TRBV7-9 and TRBJ1-4; weak D call: TRBD1 (5 bases). In germline, CDR1 is SEHNR, CDR2 FQNEAQ (reference sequence). Trimming removed 5 bases at V and 5 bases at J, with 15 bases between. This CDR3 spans 15 amino acids. CDR3 in amino acids: CASSPNGARNEKLFF. The CDR3 DNA reads TGTGCCAGCAGCCCTAATGGGGCGCGGAATGAAAAACTGTTTTTT.

The rearrangement links TRBV18 to TRBJ1-3, with TRBD1 matching 7 bases. The CDR3 sequence is 16 residues long. Germline CDR1 KGHSH, CDR2 LQKENI. Trimming at V came to 6 bases and at J to 0 bases, leaving 8 bases not matched to a gene. The CDR3 nucleotides are TGTGCCAGCTCGCGAGGAGGGGGCATCTCTGGAAACACCATATATTTT. As protein: CASSRGGGISGNTIYF. The variable domain in full, with the rest retrieved from reference TRBV18 and TRBJ1-3, is NAGVMQNPRHLVRRRGQEARLRCSPMKGHSHVYWYRQLPEEGLKFMVYLQKENIIDESGMPKERFSAEFPKEGPSILRIQQVVRGDSAAYFCASSRGGGISGNTIYFGEGSWLTVV.

This chain connects TRBV5-4 to TRBJ2-3; D is perhaps TRBD2 (5 bases). CDR3 length equals 18 residues. V dropped 3 bases and J dropped 5 bases, with 25 bases sitting between them. Germline lookup yields CDR1 SGHNT and CDR2 YYREEE (reference sequence). CDR3 sequence: CASSSPYGLADSVDTQYF. CDR3 DNA sequence: TGTGCCAGCAGCTCACCCTATGGCCTAGCAGACTCAGTAGATACGCAGTATTTT.

The chain couples TRBV9 to TRBJ1-4, with 9 nucleotides matching TRBD1. The ends lost 0 bases at V and 5 bases at J; junction bases unmatched: 8. The CDR3 sequence is 17 residues long. Germline assignment: CDR1 SGDLS and CDR2 YYNGEE. CDR3 amino acids: CASSVGWTGVFNEKLFF. The CDR3 nucleotides are TGTGCCAGCAGCGTAGGATGGACAGGGGTCTTCAATGAAAAACTGTTTTTT.

The chain uses TRBV27 and TRBJ1-2; 7 nucleotides match TRBD1. V dropped 4 bases and J dropped 8; count of bases not matched to a gene: 4. This CDR3 region has 12 residues. Germline assignment: CDR1 MNHEY and CDR2 SMNVEV (reference sequence). The CDR3 DNA reads TGTGCCAGCAGTTCAGGGGGTGGGGGCTACACCTTC. It is translated as CASSSGGGGYTF.

The rearrangement joins TRBV7-3 to TRBJ2-5, with 7 bases identical to TRBD1. The J call is doubtful: the DNA matches TRBJ2-7 better. Germline V gene lookup returns CDR1 SGHTA and CDR2 FQGTGA. CDR3 length: 14 residues. The CDR3 loop is CASSFSGQASEQYF. In nucleotides, the CDR3 is TGTGCCAGCAGCTTCAGCGGACAGGCTAGCGAGCAGTACTTC.

This clone appeared a few times. The rearrangement uses TRBV9 and TRBJ2-7; maybe TRBD1 (6 bases). The CDR3 has 13 residues. Between the trimmed V and J ends, which lost 4 bases and 3 bases, there was a span of 11 bases. Germline V gene data show CDR1 as SGDLS and CDR2 as YYNGEE. In nucleotides, the CDR3 is TGTGCCAGCAGCCCTACAGGGTACTACGAGCAGTACTTC. It encodes CASSPTGYYEQYF.

The V gene is TRBV5-1, the J gene TRBJ1-1; 9 bases are a match to TRBD1. The J segment lost 0 bases and the V segment lost 3 bases, leaving 9 bases of the junction unmatched. Germline V gives CDR1 SGHRS, CDR2 YFSETQ. This CDR3 region has 17 residues. CDR3 DNA sequence: TGCGCCAGCAGCTCCCCCCGGACAGGGGCTCTGAACACTGAAGCTTTCTTT. This gives the protein CASSSPRTGALNTEAFF.

CDR3 bases: TGTGCCAGTAGTTACGCGGCCGGGGGGCAGTTCTTC. It yields the protein CASSYAAGGQFF. The chain carries TRBV19 and TRBJ2-1, with a possible D match to TRBD2 (6 bases). CDR1 is LNHDA, CDR2 SQIVND, per germline (reference sequence). The CDR3 has 12 residues. The V end was cut by 5 bases, the J end by 12 bases, with 14 bases between. The complete variable domain, with remaining parts taken from reference TRBV19 and TRBJ2-1, reads DGGITQSPKYLFRKEGQNVTLSCEQNLNHDAMYWYRQDPGQGLRLIYYSQIVNDFQKGDIAEGYSVSREKKESFPLTVTSAQKNPTAFYLCASSYAAGGQFFGPGTRLTVL.

V gene TRBV19 combines with J gene TRBJ2-3; TRBD2 might be the D (5 bases). The germline V gene has CDR1 LNHDA and CDR2 SQIVND (reference sequence). The CDR3 length is 17 residues. The V gene lost 3 bases and the J gene lost 2 bases, with 18 bases spanning the gap. This CDR3 reads CASSMTRPSRSTDTQYF. The CDR3 DNA follows: TGTGCCAGTAGTATGACGAGGCCTAGCAGATCCACAGATACGCAGTATTTT.

The V and J genes are TRBV30 and TRBJ1-5, with D possibly matching TRBD1 (5 bases). The CDR3 has 13 residues. Trimming stripped 3 bases from V and 4 bases from J, with 10 bases between. The germline gives CDR1 GTSNPN, CDR2 SVGIG (reference sequence). The CDR3 DNA reads TGTGCCTGGAGGGGACTGGGGAATCAGCCCCAGCATTTT. It encodes CAWRGLGNQPQHF.

V and J are TRBV6-6 and TRBJ2-7; 9 bases align to TRBD1. The trim removed 2 bases at V and 7 bases at J, leaving 6 bases unmatched. Germline values: CDR1 MNHNY, CDR2 SVGAGI (reference sequence). This CDR3 comprises 14 residues. The CDR3 sequence is CASSYRTGVGEQYF. The CDR3 DNA reads as TGTGCCAGCAGTTACCGGACAGGGGTAGGGGAGCAGTACTTC.

This rearrangement joins TRBV6-1 to TRBJ2-7, with D possibly matching TRBD2 (7 bases). The CDR3 sequence is 15 residues long. CDR1 and CDR2 (germline): MNHNS, SASEGT. Trimming shortened V by 8 bases and J by 2 bases, and 19 bases separated the two germline ends. The CDR3 spells CASGSRGAYPYEQYF. The DNA for the CDR3 is TGTGCCAGCGGGTCCCGGGGGGCCTACCCCTACGAGCAGTACTTC.

The V call is TRBV6-1, the J call TRBJ2-7; TRBD2 matches 7 bases. This CDR3 is 15 amino acids long. From germline, CDR1 is MNHNS and CDR2 SASEGT. V shed 5 bases and J 0 bases; nucleotides not matched to a gene: 7. CDR3 nucleotides: TGTGCCAGCAGTTGGGAGGGACGGAGCTCCTACGAGCAGTACTTC. Residues: CASSWEGRSSYEQYF.

The chain is built from TRBV6-1 and TRBJ2-2, with a possible D match to TRBD2 (5 bases). The CDR3 totals 14 residues. The V end lost 5 bases, the J end lost 4 bases, and 11 bases lay between the germline ends. Germline lookup yields CDR1 MNHNS and CDR2 SASEGT. The CDR3 region has the DNA TGTGCCAGCAGTTCCGGACTCAGCACCGGGGAGCTGTTTTTT. It is translated as CASSSGLSTGELFF.

The J gene is TRBJ2-7, the V gene TRBV5-6; TRBD2 matches at 7 bases. Germline-derived CDR1 and CDR2 are SGHDT and YYEEEE. The CDR3 covers 15 residues. The trim removed 6 bases at V and 5 bases at J, leaving 14 bases unmatched. CDR3 coding DNA: TGTGCCAGCAACTACGCCGGGGCGGCGGGGGACGAGCAGTACTTC. Amino acid sequence: CASNYAGAAGDEQYF.